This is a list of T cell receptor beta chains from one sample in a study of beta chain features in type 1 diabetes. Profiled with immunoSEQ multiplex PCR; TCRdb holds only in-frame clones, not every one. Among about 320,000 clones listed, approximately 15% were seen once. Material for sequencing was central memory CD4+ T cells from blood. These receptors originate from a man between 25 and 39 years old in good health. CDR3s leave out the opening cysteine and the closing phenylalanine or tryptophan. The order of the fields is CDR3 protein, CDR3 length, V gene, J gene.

CDR3 protein: ASSLPTGTGNTIY; CDR3 length: 13; V gene: TRBV28; J gene: TRBJ1-3
CDR3 protein: ASSIDRARGRTGELF; CDR3 length: 15; V gene: TRBV19; J gene: TRBJ2-2
CDR3 protein: ASSPPNTEAF; CDR3 length: 10; V gene: TRBV18; J gene: TRBJ1-1
CDR3 protein: ASSIDRALTDTQY; CDR3 length: 13; V gene: TRBV5-6; J gene: TRBJ2-3
CDR3 protein: AWSVGGSYETQY; CDR3 length: 12; V gene: TRBV30; J gene: TRBJ2-5
CDR3 protein: ASNRGIESPLH; CDR3 length: 11; V gene: TRBV19; J gene: TRBJ1-6
CDR3 protein: ASSQVLLRTEAF; CDR3 length: 12; V gene: TRBV4-3; J gene: TRBJ1-1
CDR3 protein: ASSLAGGAIEQF; CDR3 length: 12; V gene: TRBV11-2; J gene: TRBJ2-1
CDR3 protein: ASSVDRGGYGYT; CDR3 length: 12; V gene: TRBV19; J gene: TRBJ1-2
CDR3 protein: SVIRWGGELF; CDR3 length: 10; V gene: TRBV29-1; J gene: TRBJ2-2
CDR3 protein: ASSLMAGDTQY; CDR3 length: 11; V gene: TRBV11-2; J gene: TRBJ2-3
CDR3 protein: SVEDSNQETQY; CDR3 length: 11; V gene: TRBV29-1; J gene: TRBJ2-5
CDR3 protein: ASSLGQDEQF; CDR3 length: 10; V gene: TRBV5-6; J gene: TRBJ2-1
CDR3 protein: ASSYPRDYNSPLH; CDR3 length: 13; V gene: TRBV6-5; J gene: TRBJ1-6
CDR3 protein: ASSLDGNLNTEAF; CDR3 length: 13; V gene: TRBV7-9; J gene: TRBJ1-1
CDR3 protein: ASSPRDRVYNEQF; CDR3 length: 13; V gene: TRBV18; J gene: TRBJ2-1
CDR3 protein: ASNRGLGTEAF; CDR3 length: 11; V gene: TRBV7-9; J gene: TRBJ1-1
CDR3 protein: ASSLAGLDGGELF; CDR3 length: 13; V gene: TRBV7-9; J gene: TRBJ2-2
CDR3 protein: ASSSPPGQEY; CDR3 length: 10; V gene: TRBV7-2; J gene: TRBJ2-4
CDR3 protein: ASTGRFNEKLF; CDR3 length: 11; V gene: TRBV19; J gene: TRBJ1-4
CDR3 protein: ASSALGSLGTDTQY; CDR3 length: 14; V gene: TRBV5-1; J gene: TRBJ2-3
CDR3 protein: ASSPAIQKTRAVEAF; CDR3 length: 15; V gene: TRBV5-4; J gene: TRBJ1-1
CDR3 protein: ASSFGGPQETQY; CDR3 length: 12; V gene: TRBV7-7; J gene: TRBJ2-5
CDR3 protein: ARQTFYGYT; CDR3 length: 9; V gene: TRBV27; J gene: TRBJ1-2
CDR3 protein: ASSKGLAGTDTQY; CDR3 length: 13; V gene: TRBV19; J gene: TRBJ2-3
CDR3 protein: ASSDSGGANEQF; CDR3 length: 12; V gene: TRBV19; J gene: TRBJ2-1
CDR3 protein: ASSGQREWQF; CDR3 length: 10; V gene: TRBV2; J gene: TRBJ2-1
CDR3 protein: ASSFGSGRHEQF; CDR3 length: 12; V gene: TRBV14; J gene: TRBJ2-1
CDR3 protein: ASSRTDTQY; CDR3 length: 9; V gene: TRBV4-1; J gene: TRBJ2-3
CDR3 protein: ASSPSQRDTQY; CDR3 length: 11; V gene: TRBV18; J gene: TRBJ2-3
CDR3 protein: ASSKAGGPGETQY; CDR3 length: 13; V gene: TRBV5-4; J gene: TRBJ2-5
CDR3 protein: ASSLGIGTGGTDTQY; CDR3 length: 15; V gene: TRBV7-9; J gene: TRBJ2-3
CDR3 protein: ASSQFTNEQF; CDR3 length: 10; V gene: TRBV14; J gene: TRBJ2-1
CDR3 protein: ASSPATGRDGYT; CDR3 length: 12; V gene: TRBV10-3; J gene: TRBJ1-2
CDR3 protein: ASRIQGTDTQY; CDR3 length: 11; V gene: TRBV27; J gene: TRBJ2-3
CDR3 protein: ASSLELSGRAGDTQY; CDR3 length: 15; V gene: TRBV5-4; J gene: TRBJ2-3
CDR3 protein: AWERGTSGNTIY; CDR3 length: 12; V gene: TRBV30; J gene: TRBJ1-3
CDR3 protein: ASSRETEAF; CDR3 length: 9; V gene: TRBV6-5; J gene: TRBJ1-1
CDR3 protein: ASLAGAGITGELF; CDR3 length: 13; V gene: TRBV19; J gene: TRBJ2-2
CDR3 protein: ASSSGGTGPYPSGYT; CDR3 length: 15; V gene: TRBV5-1; J gene: TRBJ1-2
CDR3 protein: ASSFPSGGRNEQF; CDR3 length: 13; V gene: TRBV4-2; J gene: TRBJ2-1
CDR3 protein: ASTHSGNKNTEAF; CDR3 length: 13; V gene: TRBV7-9; J gene: TRBJ1-1
CDR3 protein: ASSQDSGLAGNEQF; CDR3 length: 14; V gene: TRBV4-3; J gene: TRBJ2-1
CDR3 protein: ASSLRPSGMGKNIQY; CDR3 length: 15; V gene: TRBV7-9; J gene: TRBJ2-4